This TCR beta chain comes out of a study of yellow fever vaccine responses in identical twins. Study observations and caveats: Twins reportedly had a vaccine T cell response that seemed partly convergent, partly personalized.

This clonotype was recorded a few times. The target antigen is unknown. From the RT-PCR reads, TCRdb called clonotypes with MiXCR, one entry per CDR3 protein. The sample holds more than 2,000 distinct CDR3 sequences; around 7% are singletons and the top ten take over 4%. The V end was cut by 5 bases, the J end by 4 bases, with 18 bases between. The germline V gene encodes CDR1 SGHVS and CDR2 FNYEAQ. The CDR3 loop spans 15 amino acids. The receptor was isolated from a woman in her late teens or twenties who received the yellow fever vaccine. The specimen comprised T cells from blood (PBMCs), unsorted or a sorted subset (not recorded which), sampled approximately 25 months after vaccination. The V gene is TRBV7-6, the J gene TRBJ2-7, with D possibly being TRBD1 or TRBD2 (5 bases each). This CDR3 reads CASSPWAGSSYEQYF. The CDR3 DNA sequence: TGTGCCAGCAGCCCGTGGGCAGGGAGTTCTTACGAGCAGTACTTC.